The 28 T cell receptor beta chains reported below all come from one sample, sequenced in a study of high-grade serous ovarian cancer treatment subgroups. Tumor samples were obtained before definitive surgery or chemotherapy. Using immunoSEQ multiplex PCR, the repertoire was profiled, and TCRdb retains in-frame clones only, with some absent. This sample yields around 15,000 clones, of which roughly 70% are seen a single time; roughly 4.7% belongs to the top ten. The sequencing input was tumor tissue. The receptors here all came from a human donor with high-grade serous ovarian cancer.

V and J are TRBV7-3 and TRBJ2-7; 7 bases agree with TRBD1. The CDR3 spans 13 residues. CDR1 and CDR2 from the germline V gene are SGHTA and FQGTGA. V lost 9 bases to trimming and J lost 0 bases; unmatched junction nucleotides: 5. The DNA of the CDR3 is TGTGCCAGAGTTCCAGGGGGCTCCTACGAGCAGTACTTC. This codes for CARVPGGSYEQYF.

The chain is built from TRBV27 and TRBJ2-5; 8 bases are a match to TRBD1. The DNA end is more similar to TRBJ2-7, so the J call may be wrong. Germline V gene sequence: CDR1 MNHEY, CDR2 SMNVEV (reference sequence). The CDR3 totals 14 residues. The CDR3, as DNA: TGTGCCAGCAGTCTCCAGACAGGGGCCTACGAGCAGTACTTC. As protein: CASSLQTGAYEQYF.

The genes are TRBV4-3 and TRBJ1-4; possibly TRBD1 for D (6 bases). The V gene lost 0 bases and the J gene lost 6 bases, with 14 bases spanning the gap. The CDR3 totals 16 residues. Per the germline V gene, CDR1 is LGHNA and CDR2 is YSLEER. The CDR3 nucleotides read TGCGCCAGCAGCCAAGATCGAGGGGGGGCGCATGAAAAACTGTTTTTT. Encoded protein: CASSQDRGGAHEKLFF.

By frequency in the sample, this clone is medium-sized (0.01 to 0.1%). The rearrangement uses TRBV5-1 and TRBJ1-4; possible D gene TRBD1, 5 bases. Germline CDR1 and CDR2: SGHRS and YFSETQ. V dropped 0 bases and J dropped 12 bases, with 18 bases sitting between them. The CDR3 contains 15 residues. The CDR3 sequence is CASSLGDGVLGELFF. The CDR3 DNA sequence: TGCGCCAGCAGCTTGGGGGACGGAGTCCTTGGGGAACTGTTTTTT.

The rearrangement links TRBV6-5 to TRBJ1-6, with D unresolved. V dropped 4 bases and J dropped 5 bases, with 6 bases sitting between them. Germline V lookup: CDR1 MNHEY, CDR2 SVGAGI. CDR3 length: 13 residues. Here the CDR3 DNA reads TGTGCCAGCAGTTCGGCAGATAATTCACCCCTCCACTTT. This sequence encodes CASSSADNSPLHF.

This clone appeared a few times. The chain carries TRBV6-5 and TRBJ2-7; D is possibly TRBD1 or TRBD2 (5 bases each). The V and J ends lost 6 bases and 6 bases respectively, with 9 bases between them. Germline values: CDR1 MNHEY, CDR2 SVGAGI. The CDR3 is 11 amino acids. The CDR3 nucleotides are TGTGCCAGCAGAAAGAGGGGCGAGCAGTACTTC. Residues: CASRKRGEQYF.

The chain links TRBV6-6 to TRBJ1-2, with D perhaps matching TRBD1 (6 bases). CDR1 and CDR2 (germline): MNHNY, SVGAGI (reference sequence). V was pared by 6 bases and J by 5 bases, with 13 bases between. The CDR3 extends over 13 amino acids. CDR3 sequence reads: CASSSDRSYGYTF. CDR3 sequence (DNA): TGTGCCAGCAGCTCCGACAGGAGTTATGGCTACACCTTC.

The J gene is TRBJ1-2, the V gene TRBV7-2; D gene unclear. Deletions cut 0 bases from V and 7 bases from J, with 12 bases between. Germline assignment: CDR1 SGHTA and CDR2 FQGNSA. This CDR3 spans 14 amino acids. This chain's CDR3 is CASSLAQTSGGYTF. As DNA, the CDR3 is TGTGCCAGCAGCTTAGCCCAGACGTCGGGTGGCTACACCTTC.

In its sample, this clone ranks as large. The chain couples TRBV6-5 to TRBJ1-6; D is unresolved. V was trimmed by 4 bases and J by 0 bases, leaving 7 bases between them. Germline values: CDR1 MNHEY, CDR2 SVGAGI. The CDR3 is 15 amino acids. The CDR3 nucleotides read TGTGCCAGCAGTTCCACAAGCTCCTATAATTCACCCCTCCACTTT. Translation gives CASSSTSSYNSPLHF.

J is TRBJ1-1 and V is TRBV11-1; 7 positions match TRBD1. There are 15 residues in the CDR3. The V segment lost 3 bases and the J segment 6 bases; nucleotides outside the gene matches: 10. Per germline, CDR1 SGHAT and CDR2 FQDESV (reference sequence). CDR3 region: CASSFPGQVVAEAFF. Here the CDR3 DNA reads TGTGCCAGCAGCTTCCCCGGACAGGTTGTGGCTGAAGCTTTCTTT.

This clone was recorded only once. The chain employs TRBV7-3 and TRBJ2-7; 7 bases line up with TRBD2. With V trimmed by 4 bases and J by 6 bases, 9 bases remained unmatched. The length of the CDR3 is 14 residues. From germline, CDR1 is SGHTA and CDR2 FQGTGA. In DNA form, the CDR3 reads TGTGCCAGCAGCTCGACTAGCCGGATTACCGAGCAGTACTTC. Translated: CASSSTSRITEQYF.

A few counts support this clone. The V call is TRBV5-6, the J call TRBJ1-2; D is unresolved. Germline CDR1 is SGHDT and CDR2 is YYEEEE. The CDR3 is 16 amino acids. V dropped 0 bases and J dropped 5 bases, with 17 bases sitting between them. The CDR3 loop reads CASSLALRGWAYGYTF. The CDR3 nucleotides are TGTGCCAGCAGCTTGGCGCTTCGTGGGTGGGCTTATGGCTACACCTTC.

This clone was found a few times. The gene calls are TRBV5-1 and TRBJ2-6, with TRBD1 identical over 7 bases. CDR1 and CDR2 from the germline V gene are SGHRS and YFSETQ. This CDR3 has 15 amino acids. V lost 9 bases and J lost 0; bases outside the gene matches: 6. CDR3 residues: CATRDSLSGANVLTF. In DNA form, the CDR3 reads TGCGCCACCCGGGACAGCCTCTCTGGGGCCAACGTCCTGACTTTC.

The rearrangement joins TRBV11-2 to TRBJ1-1, with D unresolved. Between the trimmed V and J ends, which lost 1 base and 3 bases, there was a span of 6 bases. Looked up from germline, CDR1 is SGHAT and CDR2 is FQNNGV. The CDR3 covers 13 residues. Here the CDR3 reads CASSLVDDTEAFF. CDR3 nucleotide sequence: TGTGCCAGCAGCTTAGTGGATGACACTGAAGCTTTCTTT.

This rearrangement joins TRBV14 to TRBJ2-5, with D tentatively TRBD1 (6 bases). The DNA end lines up better with TRBJ2-7; the J call may be wrong. Germline CDR1 SGHDN, CDR2 FVKESK. The CDR3 has 13 amino acids. The CDR3 coding sequence is TGTGCCAGCAGCCAAGAACAGGGTGACGAGCAGTACTTC. Its translation is CASSQEQGDEQYF.

The chain has TRBV7-2 and TRBJ2-7; no reliable D call. The CDR3 extends over 15 amino acids. Germline V gives CDR1 SGHTA, CDR2 FQGNSA. The ends were cut back, 1 base at V and 2 bases at J, with 12 bases in the middle. Here the CDR3 DNA reads TGTGCCAGCAGCTTAGAGGGAACAGCGACCTACGAGCAGTACTTC. This encodes CASSLEGTATYEQYF.

Here the CDR3 reads CASSSDRRNQPQHF. The CDR3 DNA sequence: TGTGCCAGCAGCTCTGACAGGAGAAATCAGCCCCAGCATTTT. The chain recombines TRBV7-2 with TRBJ1-5; TRBD1 is a possible D gene (6 bases). The CDR3 runs 14 residues. Trimming cost V 4 bases and J 4 bases, with 11 bases left between them. Germline loops: CDR1 SGHTA, CDR2 FQGNSA.

The V and J genes are TRBV4-3 and TRBJ2-3; D possibly corresponds to TRBD2 (7 bases). The CDR3 runs to 15 residues. The germline V and J ends were trimmed by 1 base and 5 bases, with 13 bases remaining between them. CDR1 and CDR2 (germline): LGHNA, YSLEER. The chain's CDR3 is CASSQGRGQRDTQYF. The CDR3 bases are TGCGCCAGCAGCCAAGGGCGGGGGCAGAGAGATACGCAGTATTTT.

This clone was counted a single time. The chain combines TRBV10-3 with TRBJ2-1, with 8 bases matching TRBD2. V shed 0 bases, J shed 8 bases, and the junction held 9 bases outside the gene matches. This CDR3 spans 16 amino acids. CDR1 and CDR2 from the germline V gene are ENHRY and SYGVKD. This chain's CDR3 is CAISESSGGSGYEQFF. The DNA of the CDR3 is TGTGCCATCAGTGAGTCGAGCGGGGGATCCGGCTATGAGCAGTTCTTC.

This chain connects TRBV6-1 to TRBJ2-7; D gene ambiguous. The germline CDR1 and CDR2 sequences are MNHNS and SASEGT. The V end lost 1 base, the J end lost 1 base, and 11 bases lay between the germline ends. This CDR3 comprises 15 residues. The CDR3 coding sequence is TGTGCCAGCAGTGAAGAACCCGGACCTTCCTACGAGCAGTACTTC. This sequence encodes CASSEEPGPSYEQYF.

This clone appeared a single time. This chain uses TRBV7-9 with TRBJ2-7; 8 nucleotides agree with TRBD2. Germline V gives CDR1 SEHNR, CDR2 FQNEAQ (reference sequence). Trimming cost V 1 base and J 9 bases; bases outside gene matches: 2. CDR3 size: 12 residues. The CDR3 DNA is TGTGCCAGCAGCTTAGTCCGGGGGGGGCAGTACTTC. Residues: CASSLVRGGQYF.

The CDR3 protein is CASRSRQGGETQYF. In DNA, the CDR3 is TGCGCCAGCAGGTCGCGACAGGGGGGTGAGACCCAGTACTTC. The chain links TRBV5-1 to TRBJ2-5, with TRBD1 identical over 9 bases. CDR3 size: 14 residues. V dropped 5 bases and J dropped 5; count of bases not matched to a gene: 7. Germline CDR1 is SGHRS and CDR2 is YFSETQ.

The chain employs TRBV5-4 and TRBJ1-5; possible D gene TRBD1, 6 bases. Trimming stripped 5 bases from V and 3 bases from J, with 12 bases between. This CDR3 region has 14 residues. CDR1 is SGHNT, CDR2 YYREEE, per germline (reference sequence). For the CDR3, the DNA is TGTGCCAGCAGAAATCAGGGGCCCAATCAGCCCCAGCATTTT. This gives the protein CASRNQGPNQPQHF.

Here the CDR3 reads CASSLQTGAYEQYF. DNA for the CDR3: TGTGCCAGCAGTCTCCAGACAGGGGCCTACGAGCAGTACTTC. This chain uses TRBV27 with TRBJ2-7, with 8 bases lining up with TRBD1. CDR3 size: 14 residues. Germline trimming cut 5 bases from V and 2 bases from J; bases unmatched to any gene: 5. Germline loops: CDR1 MNHEY, CDR2 SMNVEV (reference sequence).

The rearrangement joins TRBV4-3 to TRBJ2-3; perhaps TRBD2 as D (5 bases). The CDR3 is made up of 15 amino acids. Trimming removed 0 bases at V and 6 bases at J, with 13 bases between. CDR1 is LGHNA and CDR2 is YSLEER in the germline V gene. CDR3 nucleotides: TGCGCCAGCAGCCAAGATTACGGGGTGGGGGATACGCAGTATTTT. This encodes CASSQDYGVGDTQYF.

The rearrangement joins TRBV7-2 to TRBJ1-3; 9 positions agree with TRBD1. This CDR3 comprises 15 residues. Losses at the gene ends were 5 bases for V and 2 bases for J; bases not matched to a gene: 4. CDR1 and CDR2 from the germline V gene are SGHTA and FQGNSA. CDR3 loop: CASSTGGAPGNTIYF. DNA for the CDR3: TGTGCCAGCAGCACAGGGGGCGCACCTGGAAACACCATATATTTT. The full variable domain, rest sourced from reference TRBV7-2 and TRBJ1-3, is GAGVSQSPSNKVTEKGKDVELRCDPISGHTALYWYRQSLGQGLEFLIYFQGNSAPDKSGLPSDRFSAERTGGSVSTLTIQRTQQEDSAVYLCASSTGGAPGNTIYFGEGSWLTVV.

The chain employs TRBV18 and TRBJ1-4; no clear D gene. V shed 6 bases and J shed 0 bases, with 11 bases lying between them. The CDR3 loop spans 15 amino acids. CDR1 and CDR2 from the germline V gene are KGHSH and LQKENI. The CDR3 loop reads CASSQNRATNEKLFF. Here the CDR3 DNA reads TGTGCCAGCTCGCAAAACAGAGCAACTAATGAAAAACTGTTTTTT. The full variable domain, with the rest looked up from reference TRBV18 and TRBJ1-4, is NAGVMQNPRHLVRRRGQEARLRCSPMKGHSHVYWYRQLPEEGLKFMVYLQKENIIDESGMPKERFSAEFPKEGPSILRIQQVVRGDSAAYFCASSQNRATNEKLFFGSGTQLSVL.

This clone has only a few counts. The rearrangement joins TRBV6-6 to TRBJ1-2; D is unclear. Trimming removed 6 bases at V and 4 bases at J, with 6 bases between. Germline loops: CDR1 MNHNY, CDR2 SVGAGI (reference sequence). The CDR3 is made up of 11 amino acids. The CDR3 sequence: CASRQGYGYTF. CDR3 bases: TGTGCCAGCAGGCAAGGCTATGGCTACACCTTC.